The entry that follows covers one T cell receptor (beta chain) sequence. Its antigen is unknown. The sample originates from a study of cytomegalovirus exposure and HLA in healthy donors. The PCR employed 60 Vbeta primers together with 13 Jbeta primers. The table came from immunoSEQ multiplex PCR; TCRdb's copy has only in-frame clones and leaves some out. The sample lists about 150,000 clones, 77% occurring once. Notes on the study in general: Reports indicated that the classifier achieved high specificity and sensitivity in diagnosing cytomegalovirus status. Analyses of presence/absence relied on an assumption of roughly uniform sequencing depth across donors.

The sequence derives from a male donor in good health and CMV-seronegative. The sample was PBMCs.

The CDR3 DNA is TGTGCCAGCAGACTGGACAGAATGAACACTGAAGCTTTCTTT. Translation: CASRLDRMNTEAFF. The chain recombines TRBV2 with TRBJ1-1; D is perhaps TRBD1 (6 bases). V was clipped by 6 bases and J by 0 bases, with 11 bases between them. Germline lookup yields CDR1 SNHLY and CDR2 FYNNEI. The CDR3 runs 14 residues.